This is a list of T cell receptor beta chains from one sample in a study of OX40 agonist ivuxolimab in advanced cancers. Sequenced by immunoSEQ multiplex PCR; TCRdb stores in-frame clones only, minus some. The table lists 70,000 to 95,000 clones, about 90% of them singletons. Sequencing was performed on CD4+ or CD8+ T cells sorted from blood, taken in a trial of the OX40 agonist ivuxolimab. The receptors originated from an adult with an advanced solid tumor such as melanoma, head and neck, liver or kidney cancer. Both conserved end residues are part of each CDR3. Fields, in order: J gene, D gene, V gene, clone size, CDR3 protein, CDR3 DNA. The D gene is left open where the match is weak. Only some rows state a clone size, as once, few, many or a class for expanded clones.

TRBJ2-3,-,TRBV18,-,CASSPNGVSTDTQYF,TGTGCCAGCTCACCAAACGGAGTTAGCACAGATACGCAGTATTTT
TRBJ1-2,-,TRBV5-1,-,CASSSGSAYGYTF,TGCGCCAGCAGCAGCGGGAGCGCTTATGGCTACACCTTC
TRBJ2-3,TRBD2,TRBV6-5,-,CASSYGGGSTDTQYF,TGTGCCAGCAGTTACGGGGGAGGGAGCACAGATACGCAGTATTTT
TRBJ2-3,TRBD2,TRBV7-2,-,CASSLMSGTSVLGTQYF,TGTGCCAGCAGCTTAATGTCCGGGACTAGCGTTTTGGGTACGCAGTATTTT
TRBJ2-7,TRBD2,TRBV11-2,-,CASSFVAGGFHEQYF,TGTGCCAGCAGCTTTGTAGCGGGAGGGTTCCACGAGCAGTACTTC
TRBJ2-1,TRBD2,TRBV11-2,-,CASSLSRTSGIRNEQFF,TGTGCCAGCAGCTTATCCCGGACTAGCGGGATTCGGAATGAGCAGTTCTTC
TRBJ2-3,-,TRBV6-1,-,CASRGLLGREDTQYF,TGTGCCAGCAGAGGACTTTTGGGCCGTGAGGATACGCAGTATTTT
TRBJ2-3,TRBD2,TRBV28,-,CASSSPRLAGGTDTQYF,TGTGCCAGCAGTTCCCCCCGGCTAGCGGGAGGCACAGATACGCAGTATTTT
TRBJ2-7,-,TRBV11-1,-,CASSFQNGGVYEQYF,TGTGCCAGCAGCTTCCAGAACGGAGGGGTCTACGAGCAGTACTTC
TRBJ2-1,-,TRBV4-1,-,CASSPSLGSSYNEQFF,TGCGCCAGCAGCCCCTCGTTAGGTAGCTCCTACAATGAGCAGTTCTTC
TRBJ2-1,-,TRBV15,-,CATSRDGGSAGSSYNEQFF,TGTGCCACCAGCAGAGATGGGGGATCGGCGGGGAGCTCCTACAATGAGCAGTTCTTC
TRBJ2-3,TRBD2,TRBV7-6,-,CASSLGRLAGATDTQYF,TGTGCCAGCAGCTTAGGAAGACTAGCGGGAGCCACAGATACGCAGTATTTT
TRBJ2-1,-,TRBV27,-,CASINRNEQFF,TGTGCCAGCATAAATAGGAATGAGCAGTTCTTC
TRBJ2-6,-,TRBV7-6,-,CASSLAFGGLGSAANVLTF,TGTGCCAGCAGCTTAGCGTTCGGCGGCCTTGGATCAGCGGCCAACGTCCTGACTTTC
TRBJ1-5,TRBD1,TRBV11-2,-,CASSWTGSQPQHF,TGTGCCAGCAGCTGGACAGGGAGCCAGCCCCAGCATTTT
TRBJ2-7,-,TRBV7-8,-,CASSRGRVTYEQYF,TGTGCCAGCAGCCGGGGAAGGGTCACCTACGAGCAGTACTTC
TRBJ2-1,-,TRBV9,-,CASSVDSPHYNEQFF,TGTGCCAGCAGCGTCGACTCCCCCCACTACAATGAGCAGTTCTTC
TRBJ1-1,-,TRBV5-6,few,CASSSGGRDTEAFF,TGTGCCAGCAGCTCTGGGGGGCGGGACACTGAAGCTTTCTTT
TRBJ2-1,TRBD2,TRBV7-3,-,CASTSSGIPHEQFF,TGTGCCAGCACCTCAAGCGGGATTCCCCATGAGCAGTTCTTC
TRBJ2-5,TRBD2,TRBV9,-,CASSVAWGGQETQYF,TGTGCCAGCAGCGTAGCTTGGGGGGGCCAAGAGACCCAGTACTTC
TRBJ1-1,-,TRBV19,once,CASSTTGRTEAFF,TGTGCCAGTAGTACAACAGGGCGGACTGAAGCTTTCTTT
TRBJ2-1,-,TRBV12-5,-,CASGRGVVSYNEQFF,TGTGCTAGTGGTCGTGGGGTGGTGTCCTACAATGAGCAGTTCTTC
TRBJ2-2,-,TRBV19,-,CASSIEGTARSELFF,TGTGCCAGTAGTATAGAAGGGACCGCCCGCTCAGAGCTGTTTTTT
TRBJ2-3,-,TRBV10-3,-,CAISRAPSTDTQYF,TGTGCCATCAGTAGGGCCCCTAGCACAGATACGCAGTATTTT
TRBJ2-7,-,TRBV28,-,CASSLWGLARYEQYF,TGTGCCAGCAGTTTATGGGGTCTAGCCCGGTACGAGCAGTACTTC
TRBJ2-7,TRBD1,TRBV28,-,CASSDPGQGVGEQYF,TGTGCCAGCAGTGACCCGGGACAGGGGGTTGGGGAGCAGTACTTC
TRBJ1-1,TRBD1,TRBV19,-,CASSIHNRGGTEAFF,TGTGCCAGTAGTATCCACAACAGGGGTGGGACTGAAGCTTTCTTT
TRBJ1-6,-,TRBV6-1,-,CASSDNLSNSPLHF,TGTGCCAGCAGTGATAATCTCTCAAATTCACCCCTCCACTTT
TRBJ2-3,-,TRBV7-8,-,CASSLGTPGGTQYF,TGTGCCAGCAGCTTAGGGACTCCCGGAGGTACGCAGTATTTT
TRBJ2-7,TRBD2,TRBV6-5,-,CASKQSSGIPYEQYF,TGTGCCAGCAAACAATCTAGCGGGATCCCCTACGAGCAGTACTTC
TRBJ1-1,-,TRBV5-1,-,CASSTGQNTEAFF,TGCGCCAGCAGCACAGGACAGAACACTGAAGCTTTCTTT
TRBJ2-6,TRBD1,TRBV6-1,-,CASRGQGAGANVLTF,TGTGCCAGCAGGGGACAGGGCGCTGGGGCCAACGTCCTGACTTTC
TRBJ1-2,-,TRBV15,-,CATSREGRERGYTF,TGTGCCACCAGCAGAGAAGGCAGAGAAAGGGGCTACACCTTC
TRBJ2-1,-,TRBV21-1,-,CASSKVGGDYEQFF,TGTGCCAGCAGCAAAGTGGGGGGAGACTATGAGCAGTTCTTC
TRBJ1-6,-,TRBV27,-,CASSVRSYNSPLHF,TGTGCCAGCTCCGTAAGGTCCTATAATTCACCCCTCCACTTT
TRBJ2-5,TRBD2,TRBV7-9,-,CASSPETSGKKETQYF,TGTGCCAGCAGCCCTGAAACTAGCGGGAAGAAGGAGACCCAGTACTTC
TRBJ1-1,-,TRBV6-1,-,CASSEAGGQGRTEAFF,TGTGCCAGCAGTGAAGCGGGGGGCCAGGGGAGAACTGAAGCTTTCTTT
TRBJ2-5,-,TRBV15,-,CATSRDMASGETQYF,TGTGCCACCAGCAGAGATATGGCGTCGGGAGAGACCCAGTACTTC
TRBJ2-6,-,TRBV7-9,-,CASSPGAETGASGANVLTF,TGTGCCAGCAGCCCGGGTGCCGAGACAGGAGCCTCTGGGGCCAACGTCCTGACTTTC
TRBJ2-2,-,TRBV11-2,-,CASSVLGGANTGELFF,TGTGCCAGCAGCGTACTCGGGGGCGCGAACACCGGGGAGCTGTTTTTT
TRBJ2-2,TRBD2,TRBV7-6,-,CASSLEGGTRAGELFF,TGTGCCAGCAGCTTAGAGGGGGGGACTAGAGCCGGGGAGCTGTTTTTT